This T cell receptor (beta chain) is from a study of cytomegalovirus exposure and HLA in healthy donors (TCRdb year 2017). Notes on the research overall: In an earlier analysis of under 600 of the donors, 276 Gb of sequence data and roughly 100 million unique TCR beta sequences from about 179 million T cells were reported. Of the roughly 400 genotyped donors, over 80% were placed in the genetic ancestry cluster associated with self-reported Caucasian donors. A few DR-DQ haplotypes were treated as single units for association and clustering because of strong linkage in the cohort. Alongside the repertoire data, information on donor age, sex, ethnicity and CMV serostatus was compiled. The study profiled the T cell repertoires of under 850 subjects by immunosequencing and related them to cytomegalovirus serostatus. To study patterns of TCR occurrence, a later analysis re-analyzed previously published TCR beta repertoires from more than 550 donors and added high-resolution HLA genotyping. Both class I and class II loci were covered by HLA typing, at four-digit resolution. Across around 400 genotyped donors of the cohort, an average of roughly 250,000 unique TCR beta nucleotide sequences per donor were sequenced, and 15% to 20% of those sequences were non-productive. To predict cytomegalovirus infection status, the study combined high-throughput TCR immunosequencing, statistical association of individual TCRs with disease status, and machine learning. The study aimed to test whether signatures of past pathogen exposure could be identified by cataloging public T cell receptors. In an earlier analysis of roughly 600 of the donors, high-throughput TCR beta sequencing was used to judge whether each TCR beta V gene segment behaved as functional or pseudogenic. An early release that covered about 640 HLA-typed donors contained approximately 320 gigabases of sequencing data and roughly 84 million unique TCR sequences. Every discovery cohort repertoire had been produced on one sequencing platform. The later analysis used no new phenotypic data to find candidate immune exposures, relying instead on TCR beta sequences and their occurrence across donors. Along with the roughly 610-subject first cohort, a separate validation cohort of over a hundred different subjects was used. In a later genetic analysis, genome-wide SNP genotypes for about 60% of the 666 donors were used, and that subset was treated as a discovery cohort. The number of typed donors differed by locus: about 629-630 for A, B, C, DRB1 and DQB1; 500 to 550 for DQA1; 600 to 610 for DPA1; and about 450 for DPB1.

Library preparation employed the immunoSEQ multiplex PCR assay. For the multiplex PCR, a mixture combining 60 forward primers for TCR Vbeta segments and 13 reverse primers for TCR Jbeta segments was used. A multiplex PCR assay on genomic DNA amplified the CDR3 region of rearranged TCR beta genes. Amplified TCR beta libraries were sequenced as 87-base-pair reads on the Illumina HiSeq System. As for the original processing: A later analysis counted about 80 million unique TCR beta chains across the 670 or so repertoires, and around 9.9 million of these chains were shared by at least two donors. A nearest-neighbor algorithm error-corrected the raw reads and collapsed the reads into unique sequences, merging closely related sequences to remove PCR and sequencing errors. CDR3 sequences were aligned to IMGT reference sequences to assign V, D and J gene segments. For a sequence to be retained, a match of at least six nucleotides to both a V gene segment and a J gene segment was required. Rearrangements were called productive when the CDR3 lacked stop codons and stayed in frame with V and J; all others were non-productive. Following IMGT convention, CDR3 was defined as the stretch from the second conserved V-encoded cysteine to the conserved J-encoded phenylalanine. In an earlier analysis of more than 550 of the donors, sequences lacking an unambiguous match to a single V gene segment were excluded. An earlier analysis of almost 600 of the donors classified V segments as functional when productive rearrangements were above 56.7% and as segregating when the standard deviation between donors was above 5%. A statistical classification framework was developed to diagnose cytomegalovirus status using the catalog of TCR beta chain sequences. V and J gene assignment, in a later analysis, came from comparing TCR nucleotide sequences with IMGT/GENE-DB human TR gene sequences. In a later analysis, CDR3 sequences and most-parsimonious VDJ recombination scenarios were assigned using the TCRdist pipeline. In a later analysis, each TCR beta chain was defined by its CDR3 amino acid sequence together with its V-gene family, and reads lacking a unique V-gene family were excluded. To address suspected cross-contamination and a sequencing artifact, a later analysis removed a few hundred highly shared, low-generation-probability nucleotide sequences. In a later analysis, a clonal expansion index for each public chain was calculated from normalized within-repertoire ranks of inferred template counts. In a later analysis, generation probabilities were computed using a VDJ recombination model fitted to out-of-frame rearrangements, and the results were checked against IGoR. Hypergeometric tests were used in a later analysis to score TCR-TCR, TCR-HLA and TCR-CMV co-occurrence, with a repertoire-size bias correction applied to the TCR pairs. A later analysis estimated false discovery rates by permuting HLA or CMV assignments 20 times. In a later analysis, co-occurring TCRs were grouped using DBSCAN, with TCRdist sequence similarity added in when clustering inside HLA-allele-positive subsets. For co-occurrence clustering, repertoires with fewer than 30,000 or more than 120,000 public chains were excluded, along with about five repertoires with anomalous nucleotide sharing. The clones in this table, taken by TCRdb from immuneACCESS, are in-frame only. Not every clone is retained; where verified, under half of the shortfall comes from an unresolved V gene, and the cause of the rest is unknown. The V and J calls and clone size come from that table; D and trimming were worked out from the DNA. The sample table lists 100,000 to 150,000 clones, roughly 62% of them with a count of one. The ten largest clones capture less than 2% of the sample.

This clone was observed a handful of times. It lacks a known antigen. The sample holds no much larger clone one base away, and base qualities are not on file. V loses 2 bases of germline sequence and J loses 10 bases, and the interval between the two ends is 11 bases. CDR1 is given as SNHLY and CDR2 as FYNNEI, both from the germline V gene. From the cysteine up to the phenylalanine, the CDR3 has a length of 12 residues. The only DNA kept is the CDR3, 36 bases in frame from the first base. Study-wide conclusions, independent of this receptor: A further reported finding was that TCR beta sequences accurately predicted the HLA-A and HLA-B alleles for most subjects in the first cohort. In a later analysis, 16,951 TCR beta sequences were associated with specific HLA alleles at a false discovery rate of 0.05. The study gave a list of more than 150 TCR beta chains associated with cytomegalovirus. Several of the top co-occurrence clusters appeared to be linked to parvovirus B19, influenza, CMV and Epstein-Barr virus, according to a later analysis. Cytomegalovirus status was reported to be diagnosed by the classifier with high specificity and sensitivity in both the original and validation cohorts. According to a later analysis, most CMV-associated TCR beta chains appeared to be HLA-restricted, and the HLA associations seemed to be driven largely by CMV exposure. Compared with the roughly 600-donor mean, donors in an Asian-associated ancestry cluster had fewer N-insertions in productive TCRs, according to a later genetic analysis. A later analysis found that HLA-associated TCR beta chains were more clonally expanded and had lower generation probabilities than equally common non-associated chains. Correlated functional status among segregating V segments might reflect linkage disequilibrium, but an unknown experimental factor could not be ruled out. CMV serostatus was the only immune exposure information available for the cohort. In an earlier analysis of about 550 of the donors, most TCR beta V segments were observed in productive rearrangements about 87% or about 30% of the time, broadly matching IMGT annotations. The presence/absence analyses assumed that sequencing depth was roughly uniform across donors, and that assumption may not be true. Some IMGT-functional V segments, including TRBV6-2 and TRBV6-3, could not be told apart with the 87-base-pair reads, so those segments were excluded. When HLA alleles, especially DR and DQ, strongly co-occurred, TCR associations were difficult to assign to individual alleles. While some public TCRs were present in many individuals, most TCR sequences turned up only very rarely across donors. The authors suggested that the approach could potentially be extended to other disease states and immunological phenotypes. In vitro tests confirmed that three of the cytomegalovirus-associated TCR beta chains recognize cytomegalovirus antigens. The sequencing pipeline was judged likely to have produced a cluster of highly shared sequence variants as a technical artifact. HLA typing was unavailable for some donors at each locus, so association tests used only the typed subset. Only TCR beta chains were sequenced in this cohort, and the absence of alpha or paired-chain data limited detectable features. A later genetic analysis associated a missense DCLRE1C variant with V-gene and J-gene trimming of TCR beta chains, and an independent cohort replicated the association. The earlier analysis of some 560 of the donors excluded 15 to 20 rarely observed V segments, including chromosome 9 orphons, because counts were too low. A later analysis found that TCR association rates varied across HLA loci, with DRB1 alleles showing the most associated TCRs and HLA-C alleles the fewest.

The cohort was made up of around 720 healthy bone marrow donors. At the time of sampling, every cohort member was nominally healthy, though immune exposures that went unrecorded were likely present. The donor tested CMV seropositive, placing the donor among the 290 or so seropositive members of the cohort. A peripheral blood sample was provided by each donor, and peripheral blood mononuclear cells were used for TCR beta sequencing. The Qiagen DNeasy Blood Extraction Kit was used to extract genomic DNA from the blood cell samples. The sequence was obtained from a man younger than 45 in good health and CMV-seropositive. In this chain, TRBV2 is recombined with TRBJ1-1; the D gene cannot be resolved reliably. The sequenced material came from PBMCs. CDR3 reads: CASSENVVSAFF. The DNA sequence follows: TGTGCCAGCAGTGAAAACGTAGTGTCAGCTTTCTTT. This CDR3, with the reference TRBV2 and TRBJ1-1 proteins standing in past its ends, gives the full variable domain EPEVTQTPSHQVTQMGQEVILRCVPISNHLYFYWYRQILGQKVEFLVSFYNNEISEKSEIFDDQFSVERPDGSNFTLKIRSTKLEDSAMYFCASSENVVSAFFGQGTRLTVV.